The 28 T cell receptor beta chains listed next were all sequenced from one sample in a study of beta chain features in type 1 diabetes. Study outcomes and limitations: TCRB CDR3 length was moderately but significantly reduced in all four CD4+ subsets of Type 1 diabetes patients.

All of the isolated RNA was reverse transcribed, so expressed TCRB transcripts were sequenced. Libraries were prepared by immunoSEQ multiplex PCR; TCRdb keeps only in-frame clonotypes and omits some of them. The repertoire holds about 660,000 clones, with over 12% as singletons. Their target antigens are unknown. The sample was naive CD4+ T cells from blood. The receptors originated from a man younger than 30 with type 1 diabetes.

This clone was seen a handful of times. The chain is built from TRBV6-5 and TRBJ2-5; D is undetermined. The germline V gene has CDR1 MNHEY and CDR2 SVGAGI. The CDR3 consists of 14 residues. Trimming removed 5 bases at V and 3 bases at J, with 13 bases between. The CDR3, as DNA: TGTGCCAGCAGTAATAGGGCAGGTGAAGAGACCCAGTACTTC. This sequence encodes CASSNRAGEETQYF.

CDR3 in amino acids: CASSDQGDHGYTF. The CDR3 DNA sequence: TGTGCCAGCAGTGATCAGGGTGACCATGGCTACACCTTC. The chain links TRBV2 to TRBJ1-2, with D maybe TRBD1 (5 bases). From germline, CDR1 is SNHLY and CDR2 FYNNEI. V shed 3 bases and J shed 6 bases, with 11 bases lying between them. The CDR3 length is 13 residues. The whole variable domain, remainder taken from reference TRBV2 and TRBJ1-2, is EPEVTQTPSHQVTQMGQEVILRCVPISNHLYFYWYRQILGQKVEFLVSFYNNEISEKSEIFDDQFSVERPDGSNFTLKIRSTKLEDSAMYFCASSDQGDHGYTFGSGTRLTVV.

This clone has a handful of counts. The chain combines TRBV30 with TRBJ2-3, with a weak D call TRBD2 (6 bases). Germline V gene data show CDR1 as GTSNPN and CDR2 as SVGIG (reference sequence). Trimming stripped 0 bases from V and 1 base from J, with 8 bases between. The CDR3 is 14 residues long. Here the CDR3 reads CAWSVPSGTDTQYF. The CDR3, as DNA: TGTGCCTGGAGTGTCCCTAGCGGCACAGATACGCAGTATTTT.

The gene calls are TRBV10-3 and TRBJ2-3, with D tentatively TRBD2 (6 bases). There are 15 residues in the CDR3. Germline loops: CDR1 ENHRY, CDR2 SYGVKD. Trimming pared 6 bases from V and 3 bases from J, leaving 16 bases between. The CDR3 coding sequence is TGTGCCATCAGGACGGAGGGGCGAGGTACAGATACGCAGTATTTT. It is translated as CAIRTEGRGTDTQYF.

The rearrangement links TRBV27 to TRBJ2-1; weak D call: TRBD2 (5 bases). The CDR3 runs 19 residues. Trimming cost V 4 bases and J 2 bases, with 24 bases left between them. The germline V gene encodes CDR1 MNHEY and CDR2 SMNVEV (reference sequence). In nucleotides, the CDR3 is TGTGCCAGCAGTTCTCGGGGTCCAAGGGCCTCGAGTACCTACAATGAGCAGTTCTTC. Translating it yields CASSSRGPRASSTYNEQFF.

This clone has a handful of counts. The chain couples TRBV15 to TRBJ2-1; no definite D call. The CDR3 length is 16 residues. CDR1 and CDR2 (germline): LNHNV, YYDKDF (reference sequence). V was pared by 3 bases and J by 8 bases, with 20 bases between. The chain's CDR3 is CATSRDLGRFRDEQFF. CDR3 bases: TGTGCCACCAGCAGGGATCTAGGCAGGTTCCGGGATGAGCAGTTCTTC.

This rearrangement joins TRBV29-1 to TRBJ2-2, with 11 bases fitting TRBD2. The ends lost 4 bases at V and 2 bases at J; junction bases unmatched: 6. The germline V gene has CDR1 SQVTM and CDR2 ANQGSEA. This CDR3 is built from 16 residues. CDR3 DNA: TGCAGCGTTGTGTCTAGCGGGAGGCATAACACCGGGGAGCTGTTTTTT. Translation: CSVVSSGRHNTGELFF.

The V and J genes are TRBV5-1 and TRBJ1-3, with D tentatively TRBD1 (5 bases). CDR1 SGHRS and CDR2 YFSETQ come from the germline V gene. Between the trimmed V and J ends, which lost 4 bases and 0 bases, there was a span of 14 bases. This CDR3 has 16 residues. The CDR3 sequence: CASSRQTGSSGNTIYF. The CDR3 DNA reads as TGCGCCAGCAGCCGACAGACGGGGAGCTCTGGAAACACCATATATTTT.

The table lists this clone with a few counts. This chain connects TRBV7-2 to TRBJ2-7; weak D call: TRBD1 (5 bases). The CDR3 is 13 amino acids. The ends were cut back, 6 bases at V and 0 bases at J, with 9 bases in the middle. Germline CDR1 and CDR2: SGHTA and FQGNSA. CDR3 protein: CASRFDSSYEQYF. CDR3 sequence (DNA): TGTGCCAGCAGATTTGACAGCTCCTACGAGCAGTACTTC. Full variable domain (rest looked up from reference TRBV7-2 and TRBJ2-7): GAGVSQSPSNKVTEKGKDVELRCDPISGHTALYWYRQSLGQGLEFLIYFQGNSAPDKSGLPSDRFSAERTGGSVSTLTIQRTQQEDSAVYLCASRFDSSYEQYFGPGTRLTVT.

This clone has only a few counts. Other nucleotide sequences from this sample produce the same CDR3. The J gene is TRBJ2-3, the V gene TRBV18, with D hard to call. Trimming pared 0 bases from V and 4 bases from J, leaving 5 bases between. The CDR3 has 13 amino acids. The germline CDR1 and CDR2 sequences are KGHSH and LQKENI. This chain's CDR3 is CASSPPPADTQYF. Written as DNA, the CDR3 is TGTGCCAGCTCACCACCCCCGGCAGATACGCAGTATTTT.

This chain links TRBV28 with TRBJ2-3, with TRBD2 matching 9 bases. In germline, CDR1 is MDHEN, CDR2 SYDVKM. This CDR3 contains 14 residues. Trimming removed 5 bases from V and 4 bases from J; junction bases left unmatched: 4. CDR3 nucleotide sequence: TGTGCCAGCAGTCGAGCGGGAGGCCCAGATACGCAGTATTTT. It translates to CASSRAGGPDTQYF.

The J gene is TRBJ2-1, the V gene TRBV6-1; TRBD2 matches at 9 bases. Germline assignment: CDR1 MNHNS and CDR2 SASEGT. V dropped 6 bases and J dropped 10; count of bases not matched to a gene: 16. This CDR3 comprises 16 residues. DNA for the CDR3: TGTGCCAGCAGCGAACTTAGCGGGGGAGCCCCCTGGGAGCAGTTCTTC. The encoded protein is CASSELSGGAPWEQFF.

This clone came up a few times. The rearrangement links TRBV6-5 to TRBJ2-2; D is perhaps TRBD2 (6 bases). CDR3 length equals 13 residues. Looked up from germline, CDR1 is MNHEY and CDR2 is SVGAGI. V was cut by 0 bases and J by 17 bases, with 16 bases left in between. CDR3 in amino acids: CASSYSGVGGYFF. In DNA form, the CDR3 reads TGTGCCAGCAGTTACTCAGGGGTGGGAGGTTACTTTTTT.

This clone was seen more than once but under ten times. The chain's CDR3 is CAWGASETGANVLTF. The CDR3 DNA sequence: TGTGCCTGGGGTGCCTCCGAGACTGGGGCCAACGTCCTGACTTTC. V gene TRBV30 combines with J gene TRBJ2-6; D unclear. This CDR3 has 15 amino acids. The ends were cut back, 5 bases at V and 2 bases at J, with 13 bases in the middle. Germline V gives CDR1 GTSNPN, CDR2 SVGIG (reference sequence).

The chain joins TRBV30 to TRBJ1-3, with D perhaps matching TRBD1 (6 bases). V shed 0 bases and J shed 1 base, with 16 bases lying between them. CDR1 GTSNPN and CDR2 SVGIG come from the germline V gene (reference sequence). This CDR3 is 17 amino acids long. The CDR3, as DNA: TGTGCCTGGAGTGTACGCTCCGGGGGCGCGTCTGGAAACACCATATATTTT. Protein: CAWSVRSGGASGNTIYF. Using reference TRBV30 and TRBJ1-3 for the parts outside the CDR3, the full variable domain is SQTIHQWPATLVQPVGSPLSLECTVEGTSNPNLYWYRQAAGRGLQLLFYSVGIGQISSEVPQNLSASRPQDRQFILSSKKLLLSDSGFYLCAWSVRSGGASGNTIYFGEGSWLTVV.

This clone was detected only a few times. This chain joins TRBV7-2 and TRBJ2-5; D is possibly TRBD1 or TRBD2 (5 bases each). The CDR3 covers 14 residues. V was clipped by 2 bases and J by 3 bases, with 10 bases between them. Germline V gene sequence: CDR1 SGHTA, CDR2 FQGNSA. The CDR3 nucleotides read TGTGCCAGCAGCTTATTTGAGGGGAAAGAGACCCAGTACTTC. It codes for CASSLFEGKETQYF.

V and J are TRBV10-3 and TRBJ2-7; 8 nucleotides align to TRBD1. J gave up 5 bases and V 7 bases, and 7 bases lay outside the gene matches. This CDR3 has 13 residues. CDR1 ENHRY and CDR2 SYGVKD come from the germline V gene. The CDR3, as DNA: TGTGCCATCACGACAGGGGTTGTAAACGAGCAGTACTTC. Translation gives CAITTGVVNEQYF.

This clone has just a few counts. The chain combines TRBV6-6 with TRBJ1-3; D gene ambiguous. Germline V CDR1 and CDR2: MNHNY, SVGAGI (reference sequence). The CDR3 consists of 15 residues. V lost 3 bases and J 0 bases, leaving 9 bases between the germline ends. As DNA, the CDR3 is TGTGCCAGCAGTTATAATGAAGGCTCTGGAAACACCATATATTTT. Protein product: CASSYNEGSGNTIYF.

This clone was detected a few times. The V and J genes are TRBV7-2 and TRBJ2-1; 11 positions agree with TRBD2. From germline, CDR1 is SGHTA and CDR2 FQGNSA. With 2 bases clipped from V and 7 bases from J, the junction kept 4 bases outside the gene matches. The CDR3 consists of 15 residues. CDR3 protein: CASSLQGLAVNEQFF. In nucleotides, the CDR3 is TGTGCCAGCAGCTTACAGGGACTAGCGGTTAATGAGCAGTTCTTC. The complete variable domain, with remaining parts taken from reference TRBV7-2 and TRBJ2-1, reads GAGVSQSPSNKVTEKGKDVELRCDPISGHTALYWYRQSLGQGLEFLIYFQGNSAPDKSGLPSDRFSAERTGGSVSTLTIQRTQQEDSAVYLCASSLQGLAVNEQFFGPGTRLTVL.

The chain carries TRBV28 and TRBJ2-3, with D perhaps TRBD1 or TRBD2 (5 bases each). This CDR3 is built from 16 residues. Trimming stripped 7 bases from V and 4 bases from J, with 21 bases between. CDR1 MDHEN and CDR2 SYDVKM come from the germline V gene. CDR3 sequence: CASTSNSRGYPDTQYF. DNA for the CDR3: TGTGCCAGCACCTCAAATTCGAGGGGTTACCCAGATACGCAGTATTTT.

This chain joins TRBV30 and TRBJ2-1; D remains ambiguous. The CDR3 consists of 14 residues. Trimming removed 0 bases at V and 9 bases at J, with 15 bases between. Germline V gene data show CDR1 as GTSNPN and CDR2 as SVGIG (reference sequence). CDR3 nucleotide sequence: TGTGCCTGGAGTGTACTAACAGAGCTTGGTGAGCAGTTCTTC. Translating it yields CAWSVLTELGEQFF.

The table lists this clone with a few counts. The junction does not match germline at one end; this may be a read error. This CDR3 is CASSLALRETQYF. CDR3 DNA: TGTGCTAGCAGCTTAGCCCTGAGGGAGACCCAGTACTTC. The chain recombines TRBV7-7 with TRBJ2-5; D remains ambiguous. The V gene's germline CDR1 is SSHAT and CDR2 FNYEAQ (reference sequence). CDR3 size: 13 residues.

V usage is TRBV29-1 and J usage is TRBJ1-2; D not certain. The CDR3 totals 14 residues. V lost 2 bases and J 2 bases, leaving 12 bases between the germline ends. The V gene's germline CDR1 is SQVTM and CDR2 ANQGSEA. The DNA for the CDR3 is TGCAGCGTTGAAACCGAGACCTTGAACTATGGCTACACCTTC. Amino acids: CSVETETLNYGYTF.

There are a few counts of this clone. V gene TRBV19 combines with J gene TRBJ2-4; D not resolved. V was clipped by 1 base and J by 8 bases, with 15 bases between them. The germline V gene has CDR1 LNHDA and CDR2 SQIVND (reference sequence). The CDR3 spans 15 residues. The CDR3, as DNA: TGTGCCAGTAGTATAGTACTGTCAAAGAGCGACATTCAGTACTTC. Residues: CASSIVLSKSDIQYF.

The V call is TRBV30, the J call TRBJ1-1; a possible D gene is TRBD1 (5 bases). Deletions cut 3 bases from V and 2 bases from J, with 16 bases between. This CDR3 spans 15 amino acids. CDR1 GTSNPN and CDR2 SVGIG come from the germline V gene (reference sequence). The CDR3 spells CAWSADTIVNTEAFF. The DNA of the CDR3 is TGTGCCTGGAGCGCGGACACAATAGTCAACACTGAAGCTTTCTTT.

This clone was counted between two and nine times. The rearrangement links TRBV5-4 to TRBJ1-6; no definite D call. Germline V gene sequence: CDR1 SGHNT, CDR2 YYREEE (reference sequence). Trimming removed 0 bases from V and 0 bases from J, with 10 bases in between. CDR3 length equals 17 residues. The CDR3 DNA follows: TGTGCCAGCAGCTTGGGGCGGGTGAGCTCCTATAATTCACCCCTCCACTTT. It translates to CASSLGRVSSYNSPLHF.

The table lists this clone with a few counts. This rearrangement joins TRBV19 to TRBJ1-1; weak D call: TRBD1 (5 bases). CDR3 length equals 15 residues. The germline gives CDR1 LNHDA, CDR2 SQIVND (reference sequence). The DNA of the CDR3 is TGTGCTTCCAGTACTCAGGGAGGTTTTACCCATGGAGCTTTCTTT. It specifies CASSTQGGFTHGAFF. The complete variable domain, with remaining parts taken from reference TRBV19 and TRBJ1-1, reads DGGITQSPKYLFRKEGQNVTLSCEQNLNHDAMYWYRQDPGQGLRLIYYSQIVNDFQKGDIAEGYSVSREKKESFPLTVTSAQKNPTAFYLCASSTQGGFTHGAFFGQGTRLTVV.

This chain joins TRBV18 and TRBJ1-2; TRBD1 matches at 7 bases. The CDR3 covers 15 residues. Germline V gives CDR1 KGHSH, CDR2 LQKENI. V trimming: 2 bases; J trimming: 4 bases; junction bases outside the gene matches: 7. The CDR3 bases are TGTGCCAGCTCACCAGGAGGGGGCGGAGGCTATGGCTACACCTTC. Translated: CASSPGGGGGYGYTF.